What follows are 8 T cell receptor beta chains derived from one specimen sequenced in a study of blood T cells in healthy people across ages. The authors ran a second PCR of about 6 to 11 cycles using a sample-barcoded 5' primer and a J-beta primer mix. TCRdb independently ran MiXCR on the 5' RACE reads; one entry per CDR3 protein. Of 1.2 million to 1.5 million distinct CDR3 sequences listed, around 55% are singletons. Sequenced: blood. These receptors all come from a man aged 18 to 29 in good health.

Only one count was recorded for this clonotype. J is TRBJ2-1 and V is TRBV20-1; D tentatively reads TRBD1 or TRBD2 (5 bases each). Trimming took 2 bases from V and 0 from J, leaving 17 bases between them. Per germline, CDR1 DFQATT and CDR2 SNEGSKA (reference sequence). CDR3 length: 17 amino acids. The CDR3 nucleotides are TGCAGTGCTAGATCTTCCGGGACCCCGAGCTCCTACAATGAGCAGTTCTTC. It specifies CSARSSGTPSSYNEQFF.

V is TRBV10-3 and J is TRBJ2-1; 8 nucleotides match TRBD2. CDR1 and CDR2 from the germline V gene are ENHRY and SYGVKD. The CDR3 has 14 residues. The V segment lost 7 bases and the J segment 5 bases; nucleotides outside the gene matches: 7. The CDR3 DNA sequence: TGTGCCATCACGGCGGGAGGACCCAACAATGAGCAGTTCTTC. Translation: CAITAGGPNNEQFF.

This clonotype appeared a few times. V usage is TRBV5-1 and J usage is TRBJ2-1, with D tentatively TRBD1 (6 bases). The germline V gene has CDR1 SGHRS and CDR2 YFSETQ. This CDR3 comprises 15 residues. Trimming stripped 0 bases from V and 8 bases from J, with 15 bases between. CDR3 in amino acids: CASSLDRVSNHEQFF. Written as DNA, the CDR3 is TGCGCCAGCAGCTTGGACAGGGTTTCGAACCATGAGCAGTTCTTC.

The V gene is TRBV12-3 or TRBV12-4, the J gene TRBJ1-2; the match to TRBD1 covers 7 bases. CDR3 length: 14 residues. With V trimmed by 5 bases and J by 4 bases, 7 bases remained unmatched. CDR3 amino acids: CASSASGGFYGYTF. CDR3 coding DNA: TGTGCCAGCAGTGCCTCAGGGGGGTTCTATGGCTACACCTTC.

The rearrangement links TRBV5-1 to TRBJ1-1; 7 bases match TRBD1. The CDR3 runs to 14 residues. The junction had 5 bases not matched to a gene; V was cut back by 4 bases and J by 2 bases. Germline CDR1 is SGHRS and CDR2 is YFSETQ. The CDR3 reads CASSMGQPNTEAFF. CDR3 nucleotides: TGCGCCAGCAGCATGGGACAGCCCAACACTGAAGCTTTCTTT.

The chain employs TRBV5-1 and TRBJ2-7, with 9 bases aligning to TRBD1. Germline assignment: CDR1 SGHRS and CDR2 YFSETQ. There are 15 residues in the CDR3. V lost 0 bases and J lost 2; bases outside the gene matches: 3. The CDR3 nucleotides are TGCGCCAGCAGCTTGGTGGACAGGGGTCCCTACGAGCAGTACTTC. Translating it yields CASSLVDRGPYEQYF.

This rearrangement joins TRBV20-1 to TRBJ1-2; D is uncertain. The germline V and J ends were trimmed by 6 bases and 4 bases, with 15 bases remaining between them. Germline CDR1 reads DFQATT; CDR2 reads SNEGSKA (reference sequence). The CDR3 extends over 13 amino acids. This CDR3 reads CSAKVGPRYGYTF. In DNA form, the CDR3 reads TGCAGTGCAAAGGTCGGGCCGCGCTATGGCTACACCTTC.

J is TRBJ2-1 and V is TRBV7-9; TRBD2 matches at 8 bases. The CDR3 is 16 amino acids. After removal of 5 bases from V and 4 bases from J, the junction contained 10 bases not matched to a gene. CDR1 is SEHNR and CDR2 is FQNEAQ in the germline V gene (reference sequence). The CDR3 bases are TGTGCCAGCAGCCCAAGAGGGCGGGGGGTTTACAATGAGCAGTTCTTC. Its protein product is CASSPRGRGVYNEQFF.